This TCR beta chain was sequenced in a study of cytomegalovirus exposure and HLA in healthy donors. Method: immunoSEQ multiplex PCR; TCRdb's copy keeps in-frame clones and lacks some. The top ten hold 2.5% to 3.5% of the sample, which has about 220,000 clones, about 91% seen once. V dropped 4 bases and J dropped 5; count of bases not matched to a gene: 7. Germline lookup yields CDR1 MNHEY and CDR2 SVGAGI. The CDR3 consists of 16 residues. The sequence was collected from a woman between 18 and 30 years old in good health and CMV-seronegative. V is TRBV6-5 and J is TRBJ2-7, with 14 nucleotides matching TRBD2. Material: PBMCs. For the CDR3, the DNA is TGTGCCAGCAGTTCAAATCCGGGACTAGCGGGAGACGAGCAGTACTTC. Translating it yields CASSSNPGLAGDEQYF.